These 23 T cell receptor beta chains were sequenced from one sample in a study of T cell responses to AZD1222 COVID-19 vaccine. Produced via immunoSEQ multiplex PCR; TCRdb's table is partial and in-frame only. The table shows more than 90,000 clones, with approximately 88% occurring only once. The starting material was peripheral blood, obtained 28 days after the second AZD1222 dose. The receptor set was obtained from an adult who received the AZD1222 COVID-19 vaccine.

This chain joins TRBV15 and TRBJ1-2; the D gene is possibly TRBD1 (5 bases). The CDR3 covers 15 residues. In germline, CDR1 is LNHNV, CDR2 YYDKDF (reference sequence). Trimming shortened V by 5 bases and J by 1 base, and 14 bases separated the two germline ends. The CDR3 protein is CATSLTRGDNYGYTF. The CDR3 bases are TGTGCCACCAGCCTTACCCGGGGCGATAACTATGGCTACACCTTC.

This clone has only a few counts. The chain recombines TRBV27 with TRBJ2-1; D remains ambiguous. CDR3 size: 14 residues. The germline gives CDR1 MNHEY, CDR2 SMNVEV (reference sequence). V shed 5 bases and J shed 0 bases, with 8 bases lying between them. This CDR3 reads CASSLLNSYNEQFF. The CDR3 DNA reads as TGTGCCAGCAGTCTCCTCAACTCCTACAATGAGCAGTTCTTC.

The V gene is TRBV5-4, the J gene TRBJ2-5; perhaps TRBD2 as D (6 bases). Germline lookup yields CDR1 SGHNT and CDR2 YYREEE (reference sequence). The CDR3 has 15 residues. Trimming left V 3 bases short and J 4 bases short, with 16 bases between. The DNA for the CDR3 is TGTGCCAGCAGCTGGGTCTCCGGGAGTGGAGAGACCCAGTACTTC. Translated, it gives CASSWVSGSGETQYF.

This chain connects TRBV3-1 (or the pseudogene TRBV3-2) to TRBJ2-1; 9 positions match TRBD2. The CDR3 loop spans 15 amino acids. CDR1 is LGHDT, CDR2 YNNKEL, per germline (reference sequence). V dropped 6 bases and J dropped 0; count of bases not matched to a gene: 3. CDR3 loop: CASRLTSGSYNEQFF. CDR3 nucleotide sequence: TGTGCCAGCAGACTGACTAGCGGCTCCTACAATGAGCAGTTCTTC.

V is TRBV6-5 and J is TRBJ2-5, with 7 bases lining up with TRBD2. This CDR3 is built from 12 residues. Trimming cost V 10 bases and J 4 bases; bases outside gene matches: 6. CDR1 MNHEY and CDR2 SVGAGI come from the germline V gene. As DNA, the CDR3 is TGTGCCACGAGGACTAGTGGAGAGACCCAGTACTTC. It translates to CATRTSGETQYF.

The chain uses TRBV5-1 and TRBJ1-2; 9 nucleotides agree with TRBD1. Germline loops: CDR1 SGHRS, CDR2 YFSETQ. This CDR3 region has 15 residues. V dropped 2 bases and J dropped 6; count of bases not matched to a gene: 8. CDR3 DNA sequence: TGCGCCAGCAGCTTCCGGGACAGGGCTCGTGATGGCTACACCTTC. It codes for CASSFRDRARDGYTF.

This clone was seen more than once but under ten times. J is TRBJ1-1 and V is TRBV30; TRBD1 matches 7 bases. The germline gives CDR1 GTSNPN, CDR2 SVGIG (reference sequence). With 4 bases clipped from V and 4 bases from J, the junction kept 6 bases outside the gene matches. The CDR3 spans 13 residues. CDR3 DNA: TGTGCCTGGACCAGGGGGGGGAGCACTGAAGCTTTCTTT. Residues: CAWTRGGSTEAFF.

V is TRBV5-1 and J is TRBJ1-4, with a tentative D call TRBD1 (6 bases). CDR3 length: 14 amino acids. V lost 4 bases to trimming and J lost 5 bases, with 12 bases between them. CDR1 SGHRS and CDR2 YFSETQ come from the germline V gene. The CDR3 DNA reads TGCGCCAGCAGCCAAGGGCAGGGGAATGAAAAACTGTTTTTT. It yields the protein CASSQGQGNEKLFF.

The chain recombines TRBV12-3 or TRBV12-4 with TRBJ2-1; TRBD2 might be the D (6 bases). CDR3 length: 13 residues. V gave up 1 base and J gave up 8 bases, with 9 bases separating them. The CDR3 loop reads CASSLGGGDEQFF. DNA for the CDR3: TGTGCCAGCAGTTTAGGAGGAGGGGATGAGCAGTTCTTC.

The chain links TRBV11-1 to TRBJ1-4, with 9 bases aligning to TRBD1. The ends lost 5 bases at V and 11 bases at J; junction bases unmatched: 3. This CDR3 spans 12 amino acids. The germline gives CDR1 SGHAT, CDR2 FQDESV (reference sequence). The CDR3 DNA reads as TGTGCCAGCAGCCGGGACAGGGCGAAACTGTTTTTT. Its translation: CASSRDRAKLFF. Supplemented by reference TRBV11-1 and TRBJ1-4, the full variable domain reads EAEVAQSPRYKITEKSQAVAFWCDPISGHATLYWYRQILGQGPELLVQFQDESVVDDSQLPKDRFSAERLKGVDSTLKIQPAELGDSAMYLCASSRDRAKLFFGSGTQLSVL.

The gene calls are TRBV12-5 and TRBJ2-5; weak D call: TRBD1 (6 bases). The germline gives CDR1 LGHNT, CDR2 FRNRAP. The V gene lost 9 bases and the J gene lost 4 bases, with 33 bases spanning the gap. CDR3 length: 19 amino acids. The chain's CDR3 is CARVTHALRPPGQRETQYF. CDR3 bases: TGTGCTAGGGTGACACACGCACTCCGCCCACCGGGACAACGAGAGACCCAGTACTTC. The variable domain in full, completed from reference TRBV12-5 and TRBJ2-5, reads DARVTQTPRHKVTEMGQEVTMRCQPILGHNTVFWYRQTMMQGLELLAYFRNRAPLDDSGMPKDRFSAEMPDATLATLKIQPSEPRDSAVYFCARVTHALRPPGQRETQYFGPGTRLLVL.

V is TRBV5-6 and J is TRBJ2-7; the match to TRBD2 covers 13 bases. Per germline, CDR1 SGHDT and CDR2 YYEEEE. V was pared by 5 bases and J by 4 bases, with 3 bases of the junction left unmatched. The CDR3 sequence is 14 residues long. The CDR3 DNA reads as TGTGCCAGCAGGCGGACTAGCGGGAGTTACGAGCAGTACTTC. It translates to CASRRTSGSYEQYF.

The rearrangement links TRBV25-1 to TRBJ1-1; D is uncertain. The CDR3 is 11 amino acids. V lost 6 bases to trimming and J lost 1 base, with 3 bases between them. Germline CDR1 MGHDK, CDR2 SYGVNS. The CDR3 spells CASRGNTEAFF. CDR3 DNA sequence: TGTGCCAGCAGAGGGAACACTGAAGCTTTCTTT. The whole variable domain, remainder taken from reference TRBV25-1 and TRBJ1-1, is EADIYQTPRYLVIGTGKKITLECSQTMGHDKMYWYQQDPGMELHLIHYSYGVNSTEKGDLSSESTVSRIRTEHFPLTLESARPSHTSQYLCASRGNTEAFFGQGTRLTVV.

This clone was found a few times. The rearrangement uses TRBV3-1 (or the pseudogene TRBV3-2) and TRBJ1-1; D call uncertain. The CDR3 sequence is 13 residues long. The V end lost 3 bases, the J end lost 6 bases, and 11 bases lay between the germline ends. Germline CDR1 reads LGHDT; CDR2 reads YNNKEL (reference sequence). This chain's CDR3 is CASSQIPTAEAFF. The CDR3, as DNA: TGTGCCAGCAGCCAGATACCCACAGCTGAAGCTTTCTTT.

The V and J genes are TRBV7-9 and TRBJ2-7; 7 bases map to TRBD1. The CDR3 runs 15 residues. CDR1 and CDR2 (germline): SEHNR, FQNEAQ (reference sequence). Losses at the gene ends were 1 base for V and 4 bases for J; bases not matched to a gene: 7. For the CDR3, the DNA is TGTGCCAGCAGCTTAGACGGCCCAGGGGGTTACGAGCAGTACTTC. As protein: CASSLDGPGGYEQYF.

This clone was detected only once. The chain combines TRBV11-2 with TRBJ1-1, with TRBD1 as a possible D gene (6 bases). The CDR3 length is 14 residues. Trimming stripped 3 bases from V and 5 bases from J, with 13 bases between. CDR1 and CDR2 from the germline V gene are SGHAT and FQNNGV. The chain's CDR3 is CASSLIRGRTEAFF. DNA of the CDR3: TGTGCCAGCAGCTTGATTCGGGGGCGGACTGAAGCTTTCTTT.

This chain's CDR3 is CASSLGDSDQETQYF. Written as DNA, the CDR3 is TGTGCCAGCAGCCTCGGAGACAGTGACCAAGAGACCCAGTACTTC. This chain links TRBV11-3 with TRBJ2-5; the D gene is possibly TRBD1 (5 bases). Germline assignment: CDR1 SGHNT and CDR2 YENEEA. Trimming removed 5 bases from V and 0 bases from J, with 13 bases in between. The CDR3 spans 15 residues.

This clone occurred once. The chain uses TRBV5-4 and TRBJ1-4; D uncertain. The CDR3 loop spans 15 amino acids. Germline-derived CDR1 and CDR2 are SGHNT and YYREEE (reference sequence). Trimming removed 0 bases from V and 7 bases from J, with 13 bases in between. CDR3 nucleotide sequence: TGTGCCAGCAGCTTGGATCTAGGTTTAGGTGAAAAACTGTTTTTT. This sequence encodes CASSLDLGLGEKLFF.

The V gene is TRBV6-5, the J gene TRBJ2-7, with 7 positions matching TRBD1. V lost 4 bases to trimming and J lost 0 bases; unmatched junction nucleotides: 6. Per the germline V gene, CDR1 is MNHEY and CDR2 is SVGAGI. CDR3 length: 15 residues. The CDR3: CASSSDRATSYEQYF. CDR3 DNA: TGTGCCAGCAGTTCAGACAGGGCCACCTCCTACGAGCAGTACTTC.

The J gene is TRBJ1-1, the V gene TRBV29-1; no clear D. Germline assignment: CDR1 SQVTM and CDR2 ANQGSEA. This CDR3 region has 13 residues. With 8 bases removed from V and 0 bases from J, the gap between germline ends came to 13 bases. CDR3 in amino acids: CSIGKTLNTEAFF. The CDR3 DNA follows: TGCAGCATAGGCAAGACCCTGAACACTGAAGCTTTCTTT. Drawing the rest from reference TRBV29-1 and TRBJ1-1, the complete variable domain is SAVISQKPSRDICQRGTSLTIQCQVDSQVTMMFWYRQQPGQSLTLIATANQGSEATYESGFVIDKFPISRPNLTFSTLTVSNMSPEDSSIYLCSIGKTLNTEAFFGQGTRLTVV.

The chain has TRBV7-8 and TRBJ2-7; the D gene is possibly TRBD2 (5 bases). The CDR3 length is 14 residues. Trimming cost V 2 bases and J 3 bases, with 11 bases left between them. CDR1 is SGHVS and CDR2 is FQNEAQ in the germline V gene. The CDR3 sequence: CASSLSGGNYEQYF. The CDR3 DNA sequence: TGTGCCAGCAGCTTAAGCGGCGGTAACTACGAGCAGTACTTC.

The rearrangement links TRBV27 to TRBJ1-2; tentatively, D is TRBD1 (6 bases). With 0 bases removed from V and 5 bases from J, the gap between germline ends came to 19 bases. The germline gives CDR1 MNHEY, CDR2 SMNVEV (reference sequence). This CDR3 is 17 amino acids long. The CDR3 DNA reads as TGTGCCAGCAGTTTATCGGGCAGGGGAACTCATTCATATGGCTACACCTTC. It yields the protein CASSLSGRGTHSYGYTF.

The genes are TRBV2 and TRBJ1-5, with D unresolved. Trimming left V 1 base short and J 2 bases short, with 6 bases between. This CDR3 comprises 14 residues. Germline CDR1 SNHLY, CDR2 FYNNEI. CDR3 in amino acids: CASSEGNRNQPQHF. The CDR3, as DNA: TGTGCCAGCAGTGAAGGAAATCGCAATCAGCCCCAGCATTTT.